Reported below is one T cell receptor beta chain. The sample originates from a study of Ad26.COV2.S vaccination and SARS-CoV-2 variants. Study context: Ad26.COV2.S given intramuscularly, once or twice 56 days apart.

The treatment was: roughly 19 received Ad26.COV2.S at low or high dose, single or two shots; a few received placebo; per-sample allocation not given. Repertoires come from day 63 after the first vaccine or placebo injection. The donor's status was that of an adult aged 18-55 years in Boston. Built on an Ad26 vector, the vaccine expressed Wuhan-strain SARS-CoV-2 spike. Libraries were prepared by immunoSEQ multiplex PCR; TCRdb keeps only in-frame clonotypes and omits some of them. The table includes about 400,000 clones, approximately 90% detected once. This TCR was sampled from a person between 18 and 60 years old who received the Ad26.COV2.S COVID-19 vaccine or a placebo. Sequenced material: peripheral blood, taken in a trial of Ad26.COV2.S vaccine versus placebo.

CDR3 in amino acids: CASSIDEGGSYNEQFF. CDR3 nucleotides: TGTGCCAGTAGTATAGATGAGGGGGGCTCCTACAATGAGCAGTTCTTC. This chain links TRBV19 with TRBJ2-1; D may match TRBD1 or TRBD2 (6 bases each). Germline V gene data show CDR1 as LNHDA and CDR2 as SQIVND (reference sequence). Trimming removed 0 bases at V and 0 bases at J, with 9 bases between. CDR3 length equals 16 residues. Using reference TRBV19 and TRBJ2-1 for the parts outside the CDR3, the full variable domain is DGGITQSPKYLFRKEGQNVTLSCEQNLNHDAMYWYRQDPGQGLRLIYYSQIVNDFQKGDIAEGYSVSREKKESFPLTVTSAQKNPTAFYLCASSIDEGGSYNEQFFGPGTRLTVL.